This T cell receptor beta chain was recovered during a study of regulatory T cells in long-lasting Graves disease. Study-wide context: In persistent Graves' disease, antithyroid drugs had been taken for over 5 years and TSH receptor antibodies stayed positive. Overall study results and limits: Persistent disease favored TRBV28, TRBJ1-2 and TRBJ2-5. Those with persistent disease had in common more public clonotypes (about 2,500) than new patients (approximately 970).

Documented time point: persistent/refractory GD, antithyroid drugs over 5 years with positive TRAb. The TCR library was made from RNA extracted from PBMCs. Arm-PCR of CDR3 regions and iRepertoire HTBI primers were used to build TCR beta libraries. TCRdb used MiXCR to reprocess the multiplex PCR reads, holding one entry per CDR3 protein. Found here are fewer than 450,000 distinct CDR3 sequences, more than 20% of them singletons; the top ten hold around 21%. Details on this clonotype: Antigen: not known. An end of the junction does not agree with germline; a read error may underlie this.

The CDR3 consists of 15 residues. CDR1 and CDR2 from the germline V gene are LNHNV and YYDKDF (reference sequence). The material sequenced was peripheral blood mononuclear cells (PBMCs), taken when the disease was refractory, from a patient treated with antithyroid drugs. The chain links TRBV15 to TRBJ2-2; TRBD2 is a possible D gene (5 bases). The receptor's source is a female donor with Graves disease. CDR3 protein: CATSRDRSGAGELLF. The DNA for the CDR3 is TGTGCCACCAGCAGAGATAGATCCGGAGCCGGGGAGCTGCTTTTT.